The 25 T cell receptor beta chains presented below share a single source sample, sequenced in a study of shared clonotypes between healthy human individuals. The assay was immunoSEQ multiplex PCR, and TCRdb's table has in-frame clones only and misses some. This sample yields roughly 2,300,000 clones, of which around 90% are seen a single time; 0.37% belongs to the top ten. What was sequenced was naive CD4+ T cells from PBMCs. Subset indicated: CD45RA+ positively selected. All receptors come from a man aged 18 to 29 in good health. Some clones in this sample may be carry-over from other donors' samples.

In this sample, this clone turned up a few times. The chain is built from TRBV7-2 and TRBJ1-5; no clear D. The CDR3 totals 13 residues. V was clipped by 5 bases and J by 5 bases, with 10 bases between them. Germline-derived CDR1 and CDR2 are SGHTA and FQGNSA. The CDR3 protein is CASSPREDQPQHF. CDR3 DNA sequence: TGTGCCAGCAGCCCAAGAGAGGATCAGCCCCAGCATTTT.

The V call is TRBV19, the J call TRBJ1-1; D may be TRBD1 (6 bases). Per germline, CDR1 LNHDA and CDR2 SQIVND (reference sequence). V gave up 7 bases and J gave up 4 bases, with 16 bases separating them. CDR3 length equals 14 residues. CDR3 DNA sequence: TGTGCCAGTAATGCGCGGGGGGCGATCACTGAAGCTTTCTTT. This encodes CASNARGAITEAFF.

The J gene is TRBJ1-1, the V gene TRBV4-3, with a possible D match to TRBD1 (6 bases). In germline, CDR1 is LGHNA, CDR2 YSLEER. V shed 0 bases and J shed 4 bases, with 18 bases lying between them. The CDR3 length is 17 residues. CDR3 loop: CASSQDLGGVGGTEAFF. For the CDR3, the DNA is TGCGCCAGCAGCCAAGATCTAGGGGGGGTAGGGGGCACTGAAGCTTTCTTT.

The CDR3 sequence: CSAGRVPGSYNEQFF. CDR3 DNA: TGCAGCGCCGGGCGGGTCCCAGGCTCCTACAATGAGCAGTTCTTC. V is TRBV29-1 and J is TRBJ2-1, with a tentative D call TRBD2 (5 bases). The ends were cut back, 7 bases at V and 0 bases at J, with 16 bases in the middle. Germline V lookup: CDR1 SQVTM, CDR2 ANQGSEA. CDR3 size: 15 residues.

CDR3: CASSIGGQMRYIQYF. CDR3 in DNA: TGTGCCAGTAGTATAGGGGGCCAGATGCGGTACATTCAGTACTTC. This chain uses TRBV19 with TRBJ2-4; D may be TRBD1 (5 bases). Trimming shortened V by 1 base and J by 8 bases, and 15 bases separated the two germline ends. Germline loops: CDR1 LNHDA, CDR2 SQIVND (reference sequence). The CDR3 consists of 15 residues.

This chain links TRBV11-2 with TRBJ2-2; D unclear. The V gene's germline CDR1 is SGHAT and CDR2 FQNNGV. The CDR3 runs to 14 residues. Trimming pared 8 bases from V and 5 bases from J, leaving 15 bases between. The CDR3 DNA sequence: TGTGCCAGCGGAGTTGGAGTTATGACCGGGGAGCTGTTTTTT. Amino acid sequence: CASGVGVMTGELFF.

The V call is TRBV5-6, the J call TRBJ2-2, with 8 bases identical to TRBD2. J lost 6 bases, V lost 0 bases, and 10 bases had no gene match. The CDR3 runs 17 residues. Germline CDR1 is SGHDT and CDR2 is YYEEEE. CDR3 sequence reads: CASSLAPGRGNAGELFF. CDR3 DNA: TGTGCCAGCAGCTTGGCCCCCGGGAGGGGTAACGCCGGGGAGCTGTTTTTT.

V is TRBV5-4 and J is TRBJ1-3; D unresolved. This CDR3 spans 12 amino acids. CDR1 and CDR2 from the germline V gene are SGHNT and YYREEE (reference sequence). V was cut by 0 bases and J by 12 bases, with 10 bases left in between. The CDR3 region is CASSLDSSVIYF. CDR3 in DNA: TGTGCCAGCAGCTTGGACAGTTCGGTCATATATTTT.

This chain connects TRBV2 to TRBJ1-5; D is ambiguous. The V gene's germline CDR1 is SNHLY and CDR2 FYNNEI. This CDR3 region has 18 residues. V gave up 3 bases and J gave up 0 bases, with 18 bases separating them. Written as DNA, the CDR3 is TGTGCCAGCAGTGAGACAAGCTCGCGGCGATATAGCAATCAGCCCCAGCATTTT. Translated: CASSETSSRRYSNQPQHF.

This clone was seen more than once but under ten times. The CDR3 region is CASSQRPRGDTEAFF. The DNA for the CDR3 is TGCGCCAGCAGCCAACGCCCGAGAGGGGACACTGAAGCTTTCTTT. V and J are TRBV4-1 and TRBJ1-1, with a weak D call TRBD1 (5 bases). The germline V gene has CDR1 MGHRA and CDR2 YSYEKL. V was clipped by 2 bases and J by 3 bases, with 13 bases between them. The length of the CDR3 is 15 residues.

Comment on this clone: An end of the junction does not agree with germline; a read error may underlie this. The chain recombines TRBV7-2 with TRBJ1-2; D remains unclear. CDR1 and CDR2 from the germline V gene are SGHTA and FQGNSA. The length of the CDR3 is 12 residues. The CDR3 here is CASSLVDVTQVF. DNA of the CDR3: TGTGCCAGCAGCTTAGTGGACGTGACACAAGTTTTC.

In regard to this clone: Other DNA sequences in the same sample also yield this CDR3. This chain uses TRBV12-5 with TRBJ2-3; D may correspond to TRBD1 or TRBD2 (5 bases each). The germline V and J ends were trimmed by 5 bases and 6 bases, with 15 bases remaining between them. The CDR3 is 14 residues long. The germline gives CDR1 LGHNT, CDR2 FRNRAP. The CDR3 loop is CASGPPEGTDTQYF. CDR3 sequence (DNA): TGTGCTAGTGGTCCACCTGAGGGGACGGATACGCAGTATTTT.

The chain recombines TRBV9 with TRBJ2-7; D may be TRBD1 or TRBD2 (6 bases each). The CDR3 is made up of 14 amino acids. Germline assignment: CDR1 SGDLS and CDR2 YYNGEE. V was shortened by 1 base and J by 1 base, with 9 bases between the two germline ends. As DNA, the CDR3 is TGTGCCAGCAGCGTAACGGGGGCGTCCTACGAGCAGTACTTC. Protein: CASSVTGASYEQYF.

The gene calls are TRBV9 and TRBJ1-1; D may be TRBD1 (5 bases). V gave up 4 bases and J gave up 6 bases, with 16 bases separating them. This CDR3 has 14 residues. CDR1 and CDR2 (germline): SGDLS, YYNGEE. In nucleotides, the CDR3 is TGTGCCAGCAGCAGCACCACCGGGGGGGCTGAAGCTTTCTTT. It codes for CASSSTTGGAEAFF.

The rearrangement joins TRBV19 to TRBJ2-7, with a possible D match to TRBD1 (6 bases). The V end was cut by 4 bases, the J end by 5 bases, with 15 bases between. Germline lookup yields CDR1 LNHDA and CDR2 SQIVND (reference sequence). CDR3 length: 14 residues. This CDR3 is CASSSSGARDEQYF. CDR3 bases: TGTGCCAGTAGTAGTTCAGGGGCTCGGGACGAGCAGTACTTC. The complete variable domain, with remaining parts taken from reference TRBV19 and TRBJ2-7, reads DGGITQSPKYLFRKEGQNVTLSCEQNLNHDAMYWYRQDPGQGLRLIYYSQIVNDFQKGDIAEGYSVSREKKESFPLTVTSAQKNPTAFYLCASSSSGARDEQYFGPGTRLTVT.

In this sample, this clone turned up a few times. Other DNA sequences in the sample encode the same CDR3. This chain links TRBV28 with TRBJ1-1; 7 nucleotides align to TRBD1. V gave up 5 bases and J gave up 1 base; unmatched junction bases: 7. Germline-derived CDR1 and CDR2 are MDHEN and SYDVKM. The CDR3 has 15 amino acids. CDR3 DNA sequence: TGTGCCAGCAGTCGAGGGGGCGGTAGGAACACTGAAGCTTTCTTT. It codes for CASSRGGGRNTEAFF.

The chain recombines TRBV30 with TRBJ1-1, with D unresolved. Germline CDR1 is GTSNPN and CDR2 is SVGIG (reference sequence). The CDR3 contains 14 residues. Trimming took off 3 bases at V and 1 base at J, with 12 bases between the two ends. Written as DNA, the CDR3 is TGTGCCTGGAGCCCCATCGCGAAGAACACTGAAGCTTTCTTT. It codes for CAWSPIAKNTEAFF.

This chain connects TRBV5-1 to TRBJ2-5; TRBD2 agrees at 12 bases. V was pared by 3 bases and J by 4 bases, with 7 bases of the junction left unmatched. The CDR3 contains 16 residues. Germline V CDR1 and CDR2: SGHRS, YFSETQ. CDR3 region: CASSWDVGLAGETQYF. CDR3 DNA: TGCGCCAGCAGCTGGGACGTGGGACTAGCGGGAGAGACCCAGTACTTC.

The rearrangement joins TRBV2 to TRBJ1-1, with 7 bases aligning to TRBD1. The V and J ends lost 4 bases and 3 bases, in that order; junction bases with no gene match: 5. The CDR3 contains 14 residues. CDR1 is SNHLY and CDR2 is FYNNEI in the germline V gene. CDR3 in amino acids: CASSGQGEDTEAFF. The CDR3 DNA is TGTGCCAGCAGTGGACAGGGCGAAGACACTGAAGCTTTCTTT.

The chain combines TRBV14 with TRBJ2-1, with a weak D call TRBD2 (5 bases). The CDR3 sequence is 17 residues long. V lost 1 base to trimming and J lost 5 bases, with 18 bases between them. The germline V gene has CDR1 SGHDN and CDR2 FVKESK. The CDR3 nucleotides are TGTGCCAGCAGCCAAGTACGGGGTCCTTGGGGAAACAATGAGCAGTTCTTC. Its protein product is CASSQVRGPWGNNEQFF.

The chain joins TRBV5-1 to TRBJ2-5, with D tentatively TRBD1 or TRBD2 (5 bases each). The CDR3 is made up of 14 amino acids. Trimming shortened V by 3 bases and J by 1 base, and 10 bases separated the two germline ends. CDR1 and CDR2 (germline): SGHRS, YFSETQ. CDR3 in amino acids: CASSWGGLQETQYF. Written as DNA, the CDR3 is TGCGCCAGCAGCTGGGGCGGGCTCCAAGAGACCCAGTACTTC.

The chain has TRBV10-1 and TRBJ2-7; the D is unclear. CDR1 is WNHNN and CDR2 is SYGVQD in the germline V gene (reference sequence). The CDR3 is made up of 11 amino acids. V lost 5 bases, J lost 3 bases, and 5 bases lay in between. The CDR3 is CASSNNYEQYF. DNA for the CDR3: TGCGCCAGCAGTAACAACTACGAGCAGTACTTC.

The rearrangement uses TRBV27 and TRBJ2-1; tentatively, D is TRBD2 (5 bases). CDR3 size: 13 residues. V was shortened by 6 bases and J by 7 bases, with 13 bases between the two germline ends. Germline assignment: CDR1 MNHEY and CDR2 SMNVEV (reference sequence). The CDR3 region is CASRRELWNEQFF. As DNA, the CDR3 is TGTGCCAGCAGGAGGGAGTTATGGAATGAGCAGTTCTTC.

Turning to this clone: Different DNA sequences within this sample yield the same CDR3. The chain uses TRBV7-9 and TRBJ2-5, with D possibly matching TRBD2 (5 bases). The V and J ends lost 5 bases and 5 bases respectively, with 6 bases between them. The CDR3 spans 11 residues. Germline values: CDR1 SEHNR, CDR2 FQNEAQ (reference sequence). The CDR3 bases are TGTGCCAGCAGCAGAGGGGAGACCCAGTACTTC. Translated: CASSRGETQYF.

CDR3: CASSQGRARGEQFF. The CDR3 DNA sequence: TGTGCCAGCAGCCAGGGACGGGCAAGGGGGGAGCAGTTCTTC. The J gene is TRBJ2-1, the V gene TRBV4-2; possibly TRBD1 for D (6 bases). This CDR3 has 14 amino acids. Germline V CDR1 and CDR2: LGHNA, YNFKEQ. Trimming removed 3 bases at V and 10 bases at J, with 16 bases between.